A selection of T cell receptor beta chains follows, all from one sample in a study of blood T cell repertoires in COVID-19. Sequencing used immunoSEQ multiplex PCR; TCRdb keeps in-frame clones, though not all of them. The sample consists of around 110,000 clones, approximately 87% of them appearing once. The specimen was peripheral blood. Source of these receptors: a man aged 30-40 years with acute or convalescent COVID-19. Each CDR3 is given with its conserved first and last residue. D genes are given only for firm matches. Size is stated for part of the rows, as once, few or many counts, or as a class when the clone is expanded.

size: .
V: TRBV4-3
D: TRBD1
J: TRBJ1-4
CDR3: CASSQDMRSDRGTTNEKLFF
DNA: TGCGCCAGCAGCCAAGATATGCGGTCGGACAGGGGGACAACTAATGAAAAACTGTTTTTT

size: .
V: TRBV19
D: .
J: TRBJ1-2
CDR3: CASSMKSARGGYGNYGYTF
DNA: TGTGCCAGTAGTATGAAGTCGGCGCGAGGGGGATACGGGAACTATGGCTACACCTTC

size: .
V: TRBV5-4
D: .
J: TRBJ2-7
CDR3: CASSLAGERYEQYF
DNA: TGTGCCAGCAGCTTGGCGGGAGAACGGTATGAGCAGTACTTC

size: .
V: TRBV3-1/TRBV3-2
D: .
J: TRBJ2-3
CDR3: CASSQEAGAATDTQYF
DNA: TGTGCCAGCAGCCAAGAGGCGGGGGCCGCCACAGATACGCAGTATTTT

size: once
V: TRBV7-2
D: .
J: TRBJ2-7
CDR3: CASSAHNRASHEQYF
DNA: TGTGCCAGCAGCGCCCATAACAGGGCATCCCACGAGCAGTACTTC

size: .
V: TRBV7-6
D: TRBD2
J: TRBJ2-2
CDR3: CASSLSTAGDTGELFF
DNA: TGTGCCAGCAGCTTATCAACGGCGGGAGACACCGGGGAGCTGTTTTTT

size: .
V: TRBV13
D: TRBD1
J: TRBJ1-2
CDR3: CASSRTGGRSGYTF
DNA: TGTGCCAGCAGCCGCACAGGGGGCAGGTCGGGCTACACCTTC

size: .
V: TRBV3-1/TRBV3-2
D: TRBD2
J: TRBJ2-7
CDR3: CASSQVVPSSGGLLLF
DNA: TGTGCCAGCAGCCAAGTTGTTCCATCTAGCGGGGGGCTACTCCTCTTC

size: .
V: TRBV5-1
D: TRBD1
J: TRBJ2-1
CDR3: CASSLEGQTYNEQFF
DNA: TGCGCCAGCAGCTTGGAGGGACAGACGTACAATGAGCAGTTCTTC

size: .
V: TRBV18
D: .
J: TRBJ1-3
CDR3: CASSTGLPSSGNTIYF
DNA: TGTGCCAGCTCAACGGGACTCCCGTCCTCTGGAAACACCATATATTTT

size: .
V: TRBV7-8
D: .
J: TRBJ1-2
CDR3: CASSLQGGGYTF
DNA: TGTGCCAGCAGCTTACAGGGAGGGGGCTACACCTTC

size: .
V: TRBV7-9
D: .
J: TRBJ2-6
CDR3: CASSLAGTLSSGANVLTF
DNA: TGTGCCAGCAGCTTAGCCGGGACACTTAGCTCTGGGGCCAACGTCCTGACTTTC

size: once
V: TRBV6-5
D: .
J: TRBJ1-5
CDR3: CASRPGNNQPQHF
DNA: TGTGCCAGCAGGCCAGGGAATAATCAGCCCCAGCATTTT

size: .
V: TRBV25-1
D: TRBD1
J: TRBJ1-2
CDR3: CASSEFLAGGRYGYTF
DNA: TGTGCCAGCAGTGAATTTTTGGCAGGGGGCAGGTATGGCTACACCTTC

size: .
V: TRBV5-1
D: .
J: TRBJ1-5
CDR3: CASSPPQGSGKPQHF
DNA: TGCGCCAGCAGCCCCCCGCAGGGGTCGGGAAAGCCCCAGCATTTT

size: few
V: TRBV9
D: .
J: TRBJ1-2
CDR3: CASSVRSGAYHGYTF
DNA: TGTGCCAGCAGCGTTAGGTCAGGGGCCTACCATGGCTACACCTTC

size: .
V: TRBV12-5
D: TRBD2
J: TRBJ2-5
CDR3: CASGLVSTSGGGTQYF
DNA: TGTGCTAGTGGTTTGGTATCGACTAGCGGTGGGGGGACCCAGTACTTC

size: .
V: TRBV19
D: .
J: TRBJ1-1
CDR3: CASMQGSEAFF
DNA: TGTGCCAGTATGCAGGGGTCTGAAGCTTTCTTT

size: .
V: TRBV7-9
D: .
J: TRBJ1-2
CDR3: CASSVGGTNYGYTF
DNA: TGTGCCAGCAGCGTAGGAGGGACAAACTATGGCTACACCTTC

size: .
V: TRBV5-1
D: TRBD2
J: TRBJ2-3
CDR3: CASSSGLAGRTDTQYF
DNA: TGCGCCAGCAGCTCCGGACTAGCGGGACGAACAGATACGCAGTATTTT

size: .
V: TRBV19
D: .
J: TRBJ1-2
CDR3: CASTGGWNVGYTF
DNA: TGTGCCAGTACCGGGGGTTGGAATGTTGGCTACACCTTC

size: .
V: TRBV5-6
D: .
J: TRBJ1-3
CDR3: CASSTRLRGNTIYF
DNA: TGTGCCAGCAGCACCAGGTTGCGAGGAAACACCATATATTTT

size: .
V: TRBV6-9
D: TRBD1
J: TRBJ1-1
CDR3: CASSYSDRAGTEAFF
DNA: TGTGCCAGCAGTTACTCGGACAGGGCAGGGACTGAAGCTTTCTTT

size: .
V: TRBV21-1
D: .
J: TRBJ1-5
CDR3: CASSKAPGQGEQPQHF
DNA: TGTGCCAGCAGCAAAGCTCCAGGACAGGGAGAACAGCCCCAGCATTTT

size: .
V: TRBV7-2
D: .
J: TRBJ1-2
CDR3: CASSLVFGGNYGYTF
DNA: TGTGCCAGCAGCTTAGTCTTCGGGGGAAACTATGGCTACACCTTC

size: .
V: TRBV2
D: .
J: TRBJ1-6
CDR3: CASSELFAGPLQSTYNSPLHF
DNA: TGTGCCAGCAGTGAATTGTTCGCAGGTCCCTTACAAAGCACCTATAATTCACCCCTCCACTTT

size: .
V: TRBV10-2
D: .
J: TRBJ2-5
CDR3: CASSNPKSGRKEGQYF
DNA: TGCGCCAGCAGTAACCCCAAATCGGGCAGGAAGGAGGGCCAGTACTTC

size: .
V: TRBV5-8
D: TRBD1
J: TRBJ1-2
CDR3: CASSHYDRAGGYTF
DNA: TGTGCCAGCAGCCATTACGACAGGGCTGGAGGCTACACCTTC

size: once
V: TRBV7-8
D: .
J: TRBJ2-1
CDR3: CASSLAHPGFDNEQFF
DNA: TGTGCCAGCAGCTTAGCCCATCCAGGGTTTGACAATGAGCAGTTCTTC

size: once
V: TRBV6-2/TRBV6-3
D: .
J: TRBJ2-1
CDR3: CASSLPPGEQFF
DNA: TGTGCCAGCAGTTTACCCCCCGGTGAGCAGTTCTTC

size: .
V: TRBV19
D: .
J: TRBJ2-7
CDR3: CASSIDLFSYEQYF
DNA: TGTGCCAGTAGTATAGACCTTTTTTCCTACGAGCAGTACTTC

size: .
V: TRBV27
D: TRBD1
J: TRBJ2-1
CDR3: CASSLSSWDRLSNEQFF
DNA: TGTGCCAGCAGTTTATCTTCTTGGGACAGGCTCTCTAATGAGCAGTTCTTC

size: .
V: TRBV5-5
D: TRBD1
J: TRBJ1-2
CDR3: CASSLGGLQGFKDYGYTF
DNA: TGTGCCAGCAGCTTGGGGGGTTTACAGGGGTTTAAGGACTATGGCTACACCTTC

size: once
V: TRBV5-5
D: TRBD1
J: TRBJ2-2
CDR3: CASSLGQVNTGELFF
DNA: TGTGCCAGCAGCCTGGGACAGGTTAACACCGGGGAGCTGTTTTTT

size: once
V: TRBV6-2/TRBV6-3
D: .
J: TRBJ1-2
CDR3: CASSYSGYAGYGYTF
DNA: TGTGCCAGCAGTTACTCGGGGTACGCGGGCTATGGCTACACCTTC

size: .
V: TRBV6-5
D: TRBD1
J: TRBJ1-2
CDR3: CASSYGGGGVYGYTF
DNA: TGTGCCAGCAGTTACGGTGGAGGGGGCGTCTATGGCTACACCTTC

size: .
V: TRBV4-2
D: TRBD1
J: TRBJ2-2
CDR3: CASSQQYDRVLGELFF
DNA: TGTGCCAGCAGCCAACAATACGACAGGGTTCTGGGGGAGCTGTTTTTT

size: .
V: TRBV11-3
D: .
J: TRBJ1-6
CDR3: CASSASTNSPLHF
DNA: TGTGCCAGCAGCGCCAGTACCAATTCACCCCTCCACTTT

size: .
V: TRBV7-3
D: .
J: TRBJ1-2
CDR3: CASISPQGGYTF
DNA: TGTGCCAGTATATCTCCCCAGGGCGGCTACACCTTC

size: .
V: TRBV6-4
D: TRBD2
J: TRBJ2-6
CDR3: CASSGAGSSGANVLTF
DNA: TGTGCCAGCAGTGGAGCGGGGAGCTCTGGGGCCAACGTCCTGACTTTC

size: .
V: TRBV10-3
D: .
J: TRBJ1-1
CDR3: CAITQGRGLNTEAFF
DNA: TGTGCCATCACTCAAGGCAGGGGACTGAACACTGAAGCTTTCTTT

size: once
V: TRBV29-1
D: .
J: TRBJ1-6
CDR3: CSVGRDNSPLHF
DNA: TGCAGCGTAGGGAGGGATAATTCACCCCTCCACTTT

size: .
V: TRBV2
D: TRBD1
J: TRBJ1-1
CDR3: CASSGQGATEAFF
DNA: TGTGCCAGCAGTGGACAGGGGGCGACTGAAGCTTTCTTT

size: .
V: TRBV6-2/TRBV6-3
D: TRBD1
J: TRBJ1-5
CDR3: CASSADREPISNQPQHF
DNA: TGTGCCAGCAGTGCAGACAGGGAGCCTATATCCAATCAGCCCCAGCATTTT

size: few
V: TRBV5-1
D: TRBD2
J: TRBJ2-1
CDR3: CASSWIAGNNNEQFF
DNA: TGCGCCAGCAGCTGGATAGCGGGCAACAACAATGAGCAGTTCTTC

size: .
V: TRBV7-9
D: TRBD1
J: TRBJ1-1
CDR3: CASSPPTGVNTEAFF
DNA: TGTGCCAGCAGCCCACCGACAGGGGTAAACACTGAAGCTTTCTTT

size: .
V: TRBV9
D: TRBD1
J: TRBJ2-3
CDR3: CASSVGTASTDTQYF
DNA: TGTGCCAGCAGCGTTGGGACAGCTAGCACAGATACGCAGTATTTT

size: .
V: TRBV5-4
D: .
J: TRBJ2-1
CDR3: CASPRSRRGNNNEQFF
DNA: TGTGCCAGCCCCAGGAGTCGGCGCGGGAACAACAATGAGCAGTTCTTC

size: .
V: TRBV3-1/TRBV3-2
D: TRBD1
J: TRBJ1-2
CDR3: CASRPRQGAIYGYTF
DNA: TGTGCCAGCAGACCCAGACAGGGGGCCATCTATGGCTACACCTTC

size: .
V: TRBV30
D: TRBD1
J: TRBJ2-7
CDR3: CAWSRQGAHEQYF
DNA: TGTGCCTGGAGCCGACAGGGCGCCCACGAGCAGTACTTC

size: few
V: TRBV6-5
D: TRBD1
J: TRBJ2-3
CDR3: CASSYSFSGTGDTQYF
DNA: TGTGCCAGCAGTTACTCGTTTAGTGGGACAGGAGATACGCAGTATTTT

size: .
V: TRBV5-6
D: TRBD1
J: TRBJ1-1
CDR3: CASSADRGLTEAFF
DNA: TGTGCCAGCAGCGCTGACAGGGGGCTCACTGAAGCTTTCTTT

size: .
V: TRBV6-1
D: .
J: TRBJ2-1
CDR3: CASSEWWLSYNEQFF
DNA: TGTGCCAGCAGTGAGTGGTGGCTTTCCTACAATGAGCAGTTCTTC

size: .
V: TRBV6-6
D: .
J: TRBJ1-1
CDR3: CASSYQELGAFF
DNA: TGTGCCAGCAGTTACCAGGAACTTGGAGCTTTCTTT

size: .
V: TRBV29-1
D: .
J: TRBJ1-5
CDR3: CSVGRGVNQPQHF
DNA: TGCAGCGTCGGGCGGGGGGTCAATCAGCCCCAGCATTTT